What follows is one T cell receptor beta chain and its context. The CDR3 has 12 amino acids. Trimming pared 3 bases from V and 7 bases from J, leaving 12 bases between. Germline loops: CDR1 SQVTM, CDR2 ANQGSEA. This sample is drawn from a study of blood T cell repertoires in COVID-19. Produced via immunoSEQ multiplex PCR; TCRdb's table is partial and in-frame only. The sample has a few hundred thousand clones; around 86% are singletons. The chain links TRBV29-1 to TRBJ2-5; D call uncertain. Specimen: peripheral blood. The source of this sequence is a human donor in a cohort sampled during active COVID-19. The CDR3 DNA sequence: TGCAGCGTTGACCCGAAAACGGGGACCCAGTACTTC. Translation gives CSVDPKTGTQYF.